This TCR beta chain was sequenced for a study of cytomegalovirus exposure and HLA in healthy donors. Study findings and constraints: TCR beta chains numbering some 150 were designated cytomegalovirus-associated. In a later analysis, TCR association rates varied by HLA locus: DRB1 most, HLA-C fewest.

Trimming stripped 4 bases from V and 1 base from J, with 2 bases between. The germline V gene encodes CDR1 MRHNA and CDR2 SNTAGT. This CDR3 is built from 13 residues. To note about this clone: Its antigen is not identified.

The PCR used 60 Vbeta and 13 Jbeta primers. Data came from immunoSEQ multiplex PCR; TCRdb stores just in-frame clones and leaves some out. The data hold about 72,000 clones, with approximately 82% observed a single time. The TCR originated in a young man in good health and CMV-seronegative. The chain links TRBV6-4 to TRBJ1-6; D call uncertain. Sequencing was carried out using PBMCs. The CDR3 spells CASSASYNSPLHF. The CDR3 DNA follows: TGTGCCAGCAGTGCTTCCTATAATTCACCCCTCCACTTT.